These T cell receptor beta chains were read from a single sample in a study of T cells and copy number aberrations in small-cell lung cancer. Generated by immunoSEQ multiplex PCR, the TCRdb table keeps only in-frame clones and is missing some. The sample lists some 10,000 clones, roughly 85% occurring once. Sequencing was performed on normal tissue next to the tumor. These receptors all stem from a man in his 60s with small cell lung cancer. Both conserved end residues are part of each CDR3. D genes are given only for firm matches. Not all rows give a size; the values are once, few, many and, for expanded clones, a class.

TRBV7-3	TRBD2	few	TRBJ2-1	CASQTSGSVGEQFF	TGTGCCAGCCAGACTAGCGGGAGTGTTGGTGAGCAGTTCTTC
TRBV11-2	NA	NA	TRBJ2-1	CASSEAGGGEQFF	TGTGCCAGCAGTGAGGCCGGAGGCGGTGAGCAGTTCTTC
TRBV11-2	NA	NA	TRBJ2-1	CASSSAPFYNEQFF	TGTGCCAGCAGCTCCGCCCCTTTCTACAATGAGCAGTTCTTC
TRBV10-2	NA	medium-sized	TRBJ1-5	CASSESGEQPQHF	TGCGCCAGCAGTGAGTCCGGGGAACAGCCCCAGCATTTT
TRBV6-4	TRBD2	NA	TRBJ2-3	CASSERAGGSDTQYF	TGTGCCAGCAGTGAGAGAGCGGGAGGCTCAGATACGCAGTATTTT
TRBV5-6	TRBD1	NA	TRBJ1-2	CASRKTGWEGYTF	TGTGCCAGCAGAAAGACAGGGTGGGAAGGCTACACCTTC
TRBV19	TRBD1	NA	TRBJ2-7	CASSPRTGVSPYYEQYF	TGTGCCAGTAGCCCACGGACAGGCGTATCCCCCTACTACGAGCAGTACTTC
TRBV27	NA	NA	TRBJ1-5	CASSAGMGQPQHF	TGTGCCAGCAGTGCAGGGATGGGTCAGCCCCAGCATTTT
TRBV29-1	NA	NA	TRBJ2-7	CSVALIRAGPYEQYF	TGCAGCGTCGCCCTAATTCGGGCAGGGCCCTACGAGCAGTACTTC
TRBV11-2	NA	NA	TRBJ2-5	CASSRGTEWAQGETQYF	TGTGCCAGCAGCCGTGGGACTGAATGGGCCCAAGGCGAGACCCAGTACTTC
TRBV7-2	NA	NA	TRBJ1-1	CASSLGGVLAEAFF	TGTGCCAGCAGCTTAGGTGGGGTGTTGGCTGAAGCTTTCTTT
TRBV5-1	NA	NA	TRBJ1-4	CASSLGGAANEKLFF	TGCGCCAGCAGCTTGGGCGGGGCGGCTAATGAAAAACTGTTTTTT
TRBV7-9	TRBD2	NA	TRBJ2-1	CASSSSTSGSNEQFF	TGTGCCAGCAGCTCCTCGACTAGCGGGAGCAATGAGCAGTTCTTC
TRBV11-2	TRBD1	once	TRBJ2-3	CASSLRTGSIADTQYF	TGTGCCAGCAGCCTCCGGACAGGGAGCATCGCAGATACGCAGTATTTT
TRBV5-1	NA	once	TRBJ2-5	CASSLGGGLQETQYF	TGCGCCAGCAGCTTGGGAGGGGGTCTCCAAGAGACCCAGTACTTC
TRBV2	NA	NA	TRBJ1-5	CASSPRTVSPQHF	TGTGCCAGCAGTCCCAGGACAGTTTCGCCCCAGCATTTT
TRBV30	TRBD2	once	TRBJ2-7	CAWTSGISYEQYF	TGTGCCTGGACTAGCGGGATCTCCTACGAGCAGTACTTC
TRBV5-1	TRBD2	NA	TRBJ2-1	CASSLLAGVYNEQFF	TGCGCCAGCAGCTTGTTAGCGGGAGTCTACAATGAGCAGTTCTTC
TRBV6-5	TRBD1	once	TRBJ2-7	CASSNRDRGYEQYF	TGTGCCAGCAGTAACCGGGACAGGGGCTACGAGCAGTACTTC
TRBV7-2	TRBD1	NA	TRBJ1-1	CASSLRATGPEAFF	TGTGCCAGCAGCCTTCGAGCGACAGGGCCAGAAGCTTTCTTT
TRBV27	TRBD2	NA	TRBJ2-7	CASSLREGPYEQYF	TGTGCCAGCAGTTTGCGGGAGGGCCCTTACGAGCAGTACTTC
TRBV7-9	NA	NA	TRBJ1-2	CASSLAGAEGYTF	TGTGCCAGCAGCTTAGCAGGGGCGGAGGGCTACACCTTC
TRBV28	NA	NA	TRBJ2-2	CASSLPGTQRGGELFF	TGTGCCAGCAGTCTGCCCGGGACACAGCGGGGCGGGGAGCTGTTTTTT
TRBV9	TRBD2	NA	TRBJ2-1	CASSDTSGGSYNEQFF	TGTGCCAGCAGCGACACTAGCGGGGGCTCCTACAATGAGCAGTTCTTC
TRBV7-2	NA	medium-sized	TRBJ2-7	CASSLETSFYEQYF	TGTGCCAGCAGCTTGGAGACTAGTTTTTACGAGCAGTACTTC
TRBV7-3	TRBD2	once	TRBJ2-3	CASSLNPAGAGDTQYF	TGTGCCAGCAGCTTAAACCCAGCGGGAGCAGGAGATACGCAGTATTTT
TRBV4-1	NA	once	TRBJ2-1	CASSQDPGLAEYNEQFF	TGCGCCAGCAGCCAAGACCCCGGTTTAGCAGAATACAATGAGCAGTTCTTC
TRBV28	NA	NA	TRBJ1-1	CASSFDRRGEAFF	TGTGCCAGCAGTTTTGATAGGCGGGGTGAAGCTTTCTTT
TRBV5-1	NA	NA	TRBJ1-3	CASSFGSGNTIYF	TGCGCCAGCAGCTTCGGCTCTGGAAACACCATATATTTT
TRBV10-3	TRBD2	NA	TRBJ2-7	CAINPKGLAGGLYEQYF	TGTGCCATCAATCCAAAAGGACTAGCGGGAGGGTTGTACGAGCAGTACTTC
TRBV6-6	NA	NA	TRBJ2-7	CASSPSGGQGAREQYF	TGTGCCAGCAGCCCTTCGGGGGGACAAGGGGCAAGGGAGCAGTACTTC
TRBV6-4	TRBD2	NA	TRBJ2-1	CASSSSGRGEQFF	TGTGCCAGCAGCTCCAGCGGGAGGGGTGAGCAGTTCTTC
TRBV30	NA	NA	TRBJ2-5	CAWSVDFSVEETQYF	TGTGCCTGGAGTGTGGACTTCTCTGTGGAGGAGACCCAGTACTTC
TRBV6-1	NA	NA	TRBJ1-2	CASTLNRDDYGYTF	TGTGCCAGCACCCTGAATCGGGACGACTATGGCTACACCTTC
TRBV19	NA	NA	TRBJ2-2	CASSGTWRDTGELFF	TGTGCCAGTAGTGGAACGTGGCGGGATACCGGGGAGCTGTTTTTT
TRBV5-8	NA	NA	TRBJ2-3	CASTGGAGLTDTQYF	TGTGCCAGCACCGGGGGCGCGGGGCTGACAGATACGCAGTATTTT
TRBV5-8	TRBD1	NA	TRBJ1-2	CASVNRGADGYTF	TGTGCCAGCGTGAACAGGGGGGCAGATGGCTACACCTTC
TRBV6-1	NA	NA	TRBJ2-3	CAGGGLGSSTDTQYF	TGTGCCGGGGGGGGGCTGGGGAGTAGCACAGATACGCAGTATTTT
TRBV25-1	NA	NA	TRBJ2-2	CASSERDTGELFF	TGTGCCAGCAGTGAAAGGGACACCGGGGAGCTGTTTTTT
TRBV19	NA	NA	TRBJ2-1	CATVGYRPGASDYNEQFF	TGTGCCACCGTAGGCTATAGGCCGGGCGCAAGTGACTACAATGAGCAGTTCTTC
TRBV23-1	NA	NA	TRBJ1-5	CASSQYPGIGSNQPQHF	TGCGCCAGCAGTCAATACCCGGGGATCGGTAGCAATCAGCCCCAGCATTTT
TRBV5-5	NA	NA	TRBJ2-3	CASSSYGEDTQYF	TGTGCCAGCAGCTCCTATGGGGAAGATACGCAGTATTTT
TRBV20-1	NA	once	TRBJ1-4	CSAAGPEKLFF	TGCAGTGCTGCGGGACCGGAAAAACTGTTTTTT
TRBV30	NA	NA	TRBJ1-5	CAWSTAGGVRNQPQHF	TGTGCCTGGAGTACCGCGGGGGGAGTAAGGAATCAGCCCCAGCATTTT
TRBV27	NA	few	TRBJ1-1	CASAPGGVGEAFF	TGTGCCAGCGCCCCGGGGGGAGTTGGTGAAGCTTTCTTT
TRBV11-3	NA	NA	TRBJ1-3	CASSLSKYGINSGNTIYF	TGTGCCAGCAGCTTGAGCAAATACGGCATCAACTCTGGAAACACCATATATTTT
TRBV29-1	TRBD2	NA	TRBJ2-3	CSVEGRRTSGTDTQYF	TGCAGCGTTGAAGGCCGGAGGACTAGCGGGACAGATACGCAGTATTTT
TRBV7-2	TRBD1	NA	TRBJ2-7	CASSLISGTGAYEQYF	TGTGCCAGCAGCTTAATTTCCGGGACAGGGGCCTACGAGCAGTACTTC
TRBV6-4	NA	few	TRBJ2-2	CASSEQETGELFF	TGTGCCAGCAGTGAACAGGAGACCGGGGAGCTGTTTTTT
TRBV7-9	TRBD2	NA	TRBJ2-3	CASNGGRAFGLADTQYF	TGTGCCAGCAACGGCGGGAGGGCCTTCGGGTTAGCAGATACGCAGTATTTT
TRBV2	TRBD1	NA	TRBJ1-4	CASSDRGSATNEKLFF	TGTGCCAGCAGCGACAGGGGATCAGCAACTAATGAAAAACTGTTTTTT
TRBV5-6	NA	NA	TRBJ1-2	CASSLAGASLYGYTF	TGTGCCAGCAGCTTGGCTGGGGCGTCGCTTTATGGCTACACCTTC
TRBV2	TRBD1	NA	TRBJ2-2	CASSEGQQSGELFF	TGTGCCAGCAGTGAGGGACAGCAATCCGGGGAGCTGTTTTTT
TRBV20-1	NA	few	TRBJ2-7	CSVAGSYEQYF	TGCAGTGTCGCGGGGTCCTACGAGCAGTACTTC
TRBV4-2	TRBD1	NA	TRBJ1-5	CASSQSTGGFSQPQHF	TGTGCCAGCAGCCAATCGACAGGGGGCTTTTCTCAGCCCCAGCATTTT
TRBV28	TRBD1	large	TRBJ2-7	CASSPTGSGYEQYF	TGTGCCAGCAGCCCGACAGGGTCTGGCTACGAGCAGTACTTC
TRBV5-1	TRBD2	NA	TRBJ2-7	CASSLTSGVSEQYF	TGCGCCAGCAGCCTTACTAGCGGGGTCTCCGAGCAGTACTTC
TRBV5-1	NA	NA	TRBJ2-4	CASSLEAGLAKNIQYF	TGCGCCAGCAGCTTGGAGGCGGGACTAGCCAAAAACATTCAGTACTTC